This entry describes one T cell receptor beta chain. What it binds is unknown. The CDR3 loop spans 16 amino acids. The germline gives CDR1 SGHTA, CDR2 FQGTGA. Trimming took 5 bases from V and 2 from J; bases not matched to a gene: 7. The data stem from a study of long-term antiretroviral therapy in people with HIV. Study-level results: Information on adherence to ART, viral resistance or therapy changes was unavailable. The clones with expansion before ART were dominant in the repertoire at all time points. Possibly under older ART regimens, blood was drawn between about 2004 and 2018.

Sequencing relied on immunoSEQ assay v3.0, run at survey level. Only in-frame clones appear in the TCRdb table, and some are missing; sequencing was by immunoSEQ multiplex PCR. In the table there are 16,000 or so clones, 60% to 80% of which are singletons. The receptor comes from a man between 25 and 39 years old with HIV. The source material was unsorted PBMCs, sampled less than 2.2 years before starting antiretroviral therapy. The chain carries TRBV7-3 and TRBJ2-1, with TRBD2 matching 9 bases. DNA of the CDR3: TGTGCCAGCAGCCGAGCGGGGGGCTTTACCTACAATGAGCAGTTCTTC. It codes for CASSRAGGFTYNEQFF.